The sequence of this TCR beta chain was determined in a study of graft-versus-host responses after intestinal transplantation. Study summary: Grafts that recipients had were multivisceral, liver-intestinal, or isolated intestinal transplants. The recipients all started with anti-thymocyte globulin induction and then took tacrolimus and steroids for 2 to 3 years.

This clone appeared a few times. Its antigen is undetermined. Germline CDR1 and CDR2: MGHRA and YSYEKL. Trimming left V 0 bases short and J 1 base short, with 6 bases between. The CDR3 loop spans 15 amino acids. Some clones are missing from TCRdb's copy, which holds only in-frame ones; the method was immunoSEQ multiplex PCR. The data show about 100,000 clones, about 93% seen once. Study-level points and caveats: Association was observed between peak circulating GvH clone levels and early post-transplant HvG declines.

The specimen comprised unstimulated CD8+ T cells sorted from spleen or lymph node cells, sampled before intestinal transplant. The chain has TRBV4-1 and TRBJ1-4; D ambiguous. The sequence came from a human donor who received an intestinal transplant. CDR3 nucleotide sequence: TGCGCCAGCAGCCAAGATGAGGGAACTAATGAAAAACTGTTTTTT. Protein: CASSQDEGTNEKLFF.